This TCR beta chain comes out of a study of technical replicates of blood from four donors. Sequencing used immunoSEQ multiplex PCR; TCRdb keeps in-frame clones, though not all of them. The sample shows 55,000 to 85,000 clones, approximately 97% of them seen only once. This CDR3 comprises 15 residues. The junction had 7 bases not matched to a gene; V was cut back by 5 bases and J by 2 bases. Germline-derived CDR1 and CDR2 are ENHRY and SYGVKD. This receptor was taken from a human donor in good health. The chain has TRBV10-3 and TRBJ2-5, with 8 bases that match TRBD1. The specimen sequenced was T cells isolated from PBMCs. In nucleotides, the CDR3 is TGTGCCATCAGTAGGGGACAGGACCCACAAGAGACCCAGTACTTC. Translated, it gives CAISRGQDPQETQYF.